In this sample, the clone carrying this TCR beta chain turned up many times. Until they underwent thyroid surgery, no patient had received any treatment. This entry belongs to a study of metastatic and nonmetastatic thyroid tumors. Study at large: Repertoire data that came from the blood and tumor or nodule tissue of malignant and benign thyroid patients were compared.

The germline V gene encodes CDR1 LNHDA and CDR2 SQIVND (reference sequence). The length of the CDR3 is 15 residues. Trimming cost V 5 bases and J 9 bases, with 20 bases left between them. Authors' methods: Clinicopathological groups of papillary thyroid cancer showed CDR3 differences that were used to build a distant-metastasis classifier. TCRdb re-clonotyped the PCR reads via MiXCR. For this entry, the V and J calls and clone size follow TCRdb and not the study's own pipeline. The sample holds 42,000 or so clones, around 18% seen once. The chain links TRBV19 to TRBJ1-5, with D hard to call. The receptor comes from a female donor with papillary thyroid cancer or a benign thyroid nodule (not recorded which). Some clones in this sample may be carry-over from other donors' samples. The sequenced material came from tumor tissue. CDR3: CASSSDARAALPQHF. CDR3 in DNA: TGTGCCAGTAGTTCCGACGCAAGGGCCGCCTTGCCCCAGCATTTT.